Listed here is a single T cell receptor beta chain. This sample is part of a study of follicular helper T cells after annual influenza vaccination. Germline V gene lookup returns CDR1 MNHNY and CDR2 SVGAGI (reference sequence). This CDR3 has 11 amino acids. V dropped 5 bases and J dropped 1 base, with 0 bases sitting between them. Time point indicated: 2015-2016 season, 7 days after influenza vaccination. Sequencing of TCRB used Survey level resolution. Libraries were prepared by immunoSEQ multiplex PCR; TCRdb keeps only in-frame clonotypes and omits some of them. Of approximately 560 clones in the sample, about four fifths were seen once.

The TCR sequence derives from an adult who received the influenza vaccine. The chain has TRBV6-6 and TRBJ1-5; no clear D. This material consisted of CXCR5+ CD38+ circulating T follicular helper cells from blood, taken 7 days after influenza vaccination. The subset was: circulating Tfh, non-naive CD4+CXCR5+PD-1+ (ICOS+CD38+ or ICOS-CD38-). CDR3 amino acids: CASSSNQPQHF. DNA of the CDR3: TGTGCCAGCAGTAGCAATCAGCCCCAGCATTTT.